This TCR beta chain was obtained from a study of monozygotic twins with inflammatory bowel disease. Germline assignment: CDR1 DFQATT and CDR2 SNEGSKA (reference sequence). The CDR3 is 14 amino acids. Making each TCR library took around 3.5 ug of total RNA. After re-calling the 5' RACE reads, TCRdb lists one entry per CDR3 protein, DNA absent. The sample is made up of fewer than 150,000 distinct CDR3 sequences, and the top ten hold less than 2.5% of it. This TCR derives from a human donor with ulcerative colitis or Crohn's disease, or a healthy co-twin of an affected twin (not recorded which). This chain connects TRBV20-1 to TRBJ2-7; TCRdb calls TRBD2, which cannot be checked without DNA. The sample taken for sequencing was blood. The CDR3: CSARDPTSIYEQYF.